The rows below give T cell receptor beta chains drawn from one sample of a study of patients and donors after allogeneic stem cell transplantation. TCRdb re-called the RT-PCR reads through MiXCR, storing one row per CDR3 protein. The table shows under 200,000 distinct CDR3 sequences, with about 24% occurring only once. Sequenced sample: blood, either unsorted or a sorted T cell fraction (not recorded which). The receptor source for this set is a human donor who was either an allogeneic HSCT recipient or a stem cell or donor lymphocyte infusion donor (not recorded which). It is not recorded whose cells these are; they may come from a transplant donor. The CDR3 runs from the conserved cysteine through the conserved F or W. The order of the fields is clone size, J gene, V gene, D gene, CDR3 DNA, CDR3 protein. D genes are given only for firm matches. Clone size is shown for a subset of rows, as once, few, many or a class of expanded clone.

clone size: many; J gene: TRBJ1-5; V gene: TRBV12-3/TRBV12-4; D gene: TRBD1; CDR3 DNA: TGTGCCAGCAGCCCGGACAGGGCTAATCAGCCCCAGCATTTT; CDR3 protein: CASSPDRANQPQHF
clone size: few; J gene: TRBJ1-2; V gene: TRBV9; D gene: -; CDR3 DNA: TGTGCCAGCAGCGTCGCAGAGACCGATGGCTACACCTTC; CDR3 protein: CASSVAETDGYTF
clone size: once; J gene: TRBJ2-3; V gene: TRBV10-3; D gene: -; CDR3 DNA: TGTGCCATCAGGGGTCCCACAGATACGCAGTATTTT; CDR3 protein: CAIRGPTDTQYF
clone size: few; J gene: TRBJ2-5; V gene: TRBV29-1; D gene: -; CDR3 DNA: TGCAGCGTTGTCGCAGGGTTAGAGACCCAGTACTTC; CDR3 protein: CSVVAGLETQYF
clone size: -; J gene: TRBJ2-5; V gene: TRBV7-6; D gene: TRBD1; CDR3 DNA: TGTGCCAGCAGCCGAGGACAGGGCGACCAAGAGACCCAGTACTTC; CDR3 protein: CASSRGQGDQETQYF
clone size: -; J gene: TRBJ1-5; V gene: TRBV27; D gene: -; CDR3 DNA: TGTGCCAGCAGTTTAGGCTTAGGCGGTCAGCCCCAGCATTTT; CDR3 protein: CASSLGLGGQPQHF
clone size: -; J gene: TRBJ1-1; V gene: TRBV4-3; D gene: -; CDR3 DNA: TGCGCCAGCAGCCAAGATCGGGGGCAGTACCTTAGATTT; CDR3 protein: CASSQDRGQYLRF
clone size: -; J gene: TRBJ2-7; V gene: TRBV20-1; D gene: TRBD2; CDR3 DNA: TGCAGTGCTAGAGATCCCGGGACTAGCGGGAAATACGAGCAGTACTTC; CDR3 protein: CSARDPGTSGKYEQYF
clone size: few; J gene: TRBJ1-2; V gene: TRBV7-8; D gene: TRBD1; CDR3 DNA: TGTGCCAGCAGCTCTCCCAGGGGGAAAGGCTACACCTTC; CDR3 protein: CASSSPRGKGYTF
clone size: -; J gene: TRBJ1-1; V gene: TRBV20-1; D gene: -; CDR3 DNA: TGCAGTGCGAGTAGACGGCAGAACACTGAAGCTTTCTTT; CDR3 protein: CSASRRQNTEAFF
clone size: -; J gene: TRBJ1-2; V gene: TRBV20-1; D gene: -; CDR3 DNA: TGCAGTGCTAGGATGGGGGGGTTTGTAGACTATGGCTACACCTTC; CDR3 protein: CSARMGGFVDYGYTF
clone size: -; J gene: TRBJ1-6; V gene: TRBV2; D gene: -; CDR3 DNA: TGTGCCAGCAGTGAAGCGCGAGACAGGTCCTATAATTCACCCCTCCACTTT; CDR3 protein: CASSEARDRSYNSPLHF
clone size: -; J gene: TRBJ2-7; V gene: TRBV20-1; D gene: TRBD2; CDR3 DNA: TGCAGTGCTAGAGAACTAGCGCCTAATCTCTACGAGCAGTACTTC; CDR3 protein: CSARELAPNLYEQYF
clone size: few; J gene: TRBJ2-1; V gene: TRBV20-1; D gene: TRBD1; CDR3 DNA: TGCAGTGCCGCCTCTAACAGGGGGGTATCCTACAATGAGCAGTTCTTC; CDR3 protein: CSAASNRGVSYNEQFF
clone size: few; J gene: TRBJ2-1; V gene: TRBV20-1; D gene: TRBD1; CDR3 DNA: TGCAGTGCCGCCCGCAGGGGGCCCTACAATGAGCAGTTCTTC; CDR3 protein: CSAARRGPYNEQFF
clone size: few; J gene: TRBJ2-5; V gene: TRBV5-1; D gene: -; CDR3 DNA: TGCGCCAGCAGCAAGCAGAGTCACGAGACCCAGTACTTC; CDR3 protein: CASSKQSHETQYF
clone size: -; J gene: TRBJ1-2; V gene: TRBV12-3/TRBV12-4; D gene: -; CDR3 DNA: TGTGCCAGCAGTCGGGCGGGCTATGGCTACACCTTC; CDR3 protein: CASSRAGYGYTF
clone size: -; J gene: TRBJ1-1; V gene: TRBV6-2/TRBV6-3; D gene: -; CDR3 DNA: TGTGCCAGCAGCTATACCTTCGGGGGGCTGGTGGATGAAGCTTTCTTT; CDR3 protein: CASSYTFGGLVDEAFF
clone size: few; J gene: TRBJ2-4; V gene: TRBV20-1; D gene: -; CDR3 DNA: TGCAGTGCTAGAGATGAAGGGAGTTTAGGAAACATTCAGTACTTC; CDR3 protein: CSARDEGSLGNIQYF
clone size: few; J gene: TRBJ1-1; V gene: TRBV7-9; D gene: -; CDR3 DNA: TGTGCCAGCAGCTTTTATAACACTGAAGCTTTCTTT; CDR3 protein: CASSFYNTEAFF
clone size: few; J gene: TRBJ2-4; V gene: TRBV7-6; D gene: TRBD2; CDR3 DNA: TGTGCCAGCAGCTTAGACACGGGAGGGACTCCGCTAGCCAAAAACATTCAGTACTTC; CDR3 protein: CASSLDTGGTPLAKNIQYF
clone size: -; J gene: TRBJ2-3; V gene: TRBV7-3; D gene: -; CDR3 DNA: TGTGCCAGCAGCTTAGGCATTTCAGATACGCAGTATTTT; CDR3 protein: CASSLGISDTQYF
clone size: -; J gene: TRBJ2-7; V gene: TRBV7-9; D gene: TRBD1; CDR3 DNA: TGTGCCAGCAGCGATCTCGGGACAGGCTACGAGCAGTACTTC; CDR3 protein: CASSDLGTGYEQYF
clone size: -; J gene: TRBJ2-5; V gene: TRBV28; D gene: -; CDR3 DNA: TGTGCCAGCAGGAATCAAGAGACCCAGTACTTC; CDR3 protein: CASRNQETQYF
clone size: few; J gene: TRBJ1-3; V gene: TRBV7-2; D gene: -; CDR3 DNA: TGTGCCAGCAGCTTAGAATTCTGGGGTGGCGGAAACACCATATATTTT; CDR3 protein: CASSLEFWGGGNTIYF
clone size: -; J gene: TRBJ1-1; V gene: TRBV7-2; D gene: -; CDR3 DNA: TGTGCCAGCAGCTTCAGGGCGAACACTGAAGCTTTCTTT; CDR3 protein: CASSFRANTEAFF
clone size: -; J gene: TRBJ2-2; V gene: TRBV20-1; D gene: -; CDR3 DNA: TGCAGTGCTTCGCGGGACTCGGCCGGGGAGCTGTTTTTT; CDR3 protein: CSASRDSAGELFF
clone size: few; J gene: TRBJ1-1; V gene: TRBV7-8; D gene: -; CDR3 DNA: TGTGCCAGCGCTCGGGGCGCGATGAACACTGAAGCTTTCTTT; CDR3 protein: CASARGAMNTEAFF
clone size: -; J gene: TRBJ2-1; V gene: TRBV19; D gene: -; CDR3 DNA: TGTGCCAGTAGCCCCCAGCTCCCAGCGGAAAATGAGCAGTTCTTC; CDR3 protein: CASSPQLPAENEQFF
clone size: -; J gene: TRBJ1-5; V gene: TRBV12-3/TRBV12-4; D gene: -; CDR3 DNA: TGTGCCAGCAGTTCCACGACGGAGGCCAATCAGCCCCAGCATTTT; CDR3 protein: CASSSTTEANQPQHF
clone size: -; J gene: TRBJ2-3; V gene: TRBV24-1; D gene: TRBD2; CDR3 DNA: TGTGCCACCAGTCGACTAGCGGATACATATACGCAGTATTTT; CDR3 protein: CATSRLADTYTQYF
clone size: once; J gene: TRBJ2-1; V gene: TRBV13; D gene: -; CDR3 DNA: TGTGCCAGCAGCGAGGCTTGGAGAGAGAGCTCCTACAATGAGCAGTTCTTC; CDR3 protein: CASSEAWRESSYNEQFF
clone size: many; J gene: TRBJ1-6; V gene: TRBV4-3; D gene: -; CDR3 DNA: TGCGCCAGCAGTCAAGAAGAAGGGACACCCCTCCACTTT; CDR3 protein: CASSQEEGTPLHF
clone size: -; J gene: TRBJ2-6; V gene: TRBV20-1; D gene: -; CDR3 DNA: TGCAGTGCTAGAGATAAATCGAGCTCTGGGGCCAACGTCCTGACTTTC; CDR3 protein: CSARDKSSSGANVLTF
clone size: few; J gene: TRBJ2-1; V gene: TRBV3-1; D gene: -; CDR3 DNA: TGTGCCAGCAGCACCCCCGGGACCTTCACTGAGCAGTTCTTC; CDR3 protein: CASSTPGTFTEQFF
clone size: -; J gene: TRBJ2-1; V gene: TRBV7-6; D gene: TRBD2; CDR3 DNA: TGTGCCAGCAACCGGACTAGCGGAAGCTCCTACAATGAGCAGTTCTTC; CDR3 protein: CASNRTSGSSYNEQFF
clone size: -; J gene: TRBJ2-3; V gene: TRBV29-1; D gene: TRBD1; CDR3 DNA: TGCAGCGTGCCAAAGGGGGCATTGGTCACAGATACGCAGTATTTT; CDR3 protein: CSVPKGALVTDTQYF
clone size: -; J gene: TRBJ2-2; V gene: TRBV7-3; D gene: -; CDR3 DNA: TGTGCCAGCAGCTCTAACCCCGCTACCGGGGAGCTGTTTTTT; CDR3 protein: CASSSNPATGELFF
clone size: -; J gene: TRBJ2-3; V gene: TRBV10-3; D gene: TRBD2; CDR3 DNA: TGTGCCAGTCAACGTTTAGCGGGGGGGCCAGATACGCAGTATTTT; CDR3 protein: CASQRLAGGPDTQYF
clone size: few; J gene: TRBJ2-7; V gene: TRBV20-1; D gene: TRBD1; CDR3 DNA: TGCAGTGCTAGTGGGTCGGCAGGGGGCTCCTACGAGCAGTACTTC; CDR3 protein: CSASGSAGGSYEQYF
clone size: few; J gene: TRBJ2-1; V gene: TRBV20-1; D gene: -; CDR3 DNA: TGCAGTGCTAGAGGACAGCCGCACAATGAGCAGTTCTTC; CDR3 protein: CSARGQPHNEQFF
clone size: -; J gene: TRBJ2-7; V gene: TRBV27; D gene: TRBD1; CDR3 DNA: TGTGCCAGCAGTTGGGGACAGGGCTACGAGCAGTACTTC; CDR3 protein: CASSWGQGYEQYF
clone size: -; J gene: TRBJ1-2; V gene: TRBV12-3/TRBV12-4; D gene: -; CDR3 DNA: TGTGCCAGCAGTCTGGACCCAAACTATGGCTACACCTTC; CDR3 protein: CASSLDPNYGYTF
clone size: few; J gene: TRBJ1-2; V gene: TRBV15; D gene: -; CDR3 DNA: TGTGCCACCAGCAGGTTGGAGGGGAGCTATGGCTACACCTTC; CDR3 protein: CATSRLEGSYGYTF
clone size: -; J gene: TRBJ1-6; V gene: TRBV6-1; D gene: -; CDR3 DNA: TGTGCCAGCAGTCCTGAAAACCAGGGTAGGCTATATAATTCACCCCTCCACTTT; CDR3 protein: CASSPENQGRLYNSPLHF
clone size: -; J gene: TRBJ1-2; V gene: TRBV12-3/TRBV12-4; D gene: -; CDR3 DNA: TGTGCCAGCAGCGAACGCTACTATGGCTACACCTTC; CDR3 protein: CASSERYYGYTF
clone size: -; J gene: TRBJ2-7; V gene: TRBV4-3; D gene: TRBD1; CDR3 DNA: TGCGCCAGCAGCCAAGAATTCCGGGACAGGGTACCCTACGAGCAGTACTTC; CDR3 protein: CASSQEFRDRVPYEQYF
clone size: -; J gene: TRBJ1-2; V gene: TRBV20-1; D gene: -; CDR3 DNA: TGCAGTGCTAGAAGTCCCTCTGGGGTAACTTTCTATGGCTACACCTTC; CDR3 protein: CSARSPSGVTFYGYTF
clone size: -; J gene: TRBJ2-1; V gene: TRBV6-5; D gene: TRBD1; CDR3 DNA: TGTGCCAGTAGAGGACAGGGGGGTAATGAGCAGTTCTTC; CDR3 protein: CASRGQGGNEQFF
clone size: many; J gene: TRBJ1-1; V gene: TRBV6-6; D gene: -; CDR3 DNA: TGTGCCAGCAGTTTCACCCCCTATATGAACACTGAAGCTTTCTTT; CDR3 protein: CASSFTPYMNTEAFF
clone size: few; J gene: TRBJ1-2; V gene: TRBV5-6; D gene: -; CDR3 DNA: TGTGCCAGCAGCTCCTGGGGAAACTATGGCTACACCTTC; CDR3 protein: CASSSWGNYGYTF
clone size: -; J gene: TRBJ2-1; V gene: TRBV11-2; D gene: TRBD1; CDR3 DNA: TGTGCCAGCAGTCCGGCCGGGACAGGGCAATACAATGAGCAGTTCTTC; CDR3 protein: CASSPAGTGQYNEQFF